Listed below are T cell receptor beta chains from one sample, sequenced in a study of CD8+CD57+ T cells in acquired aplastic anemia. TCRdb reprocessed the reads with MiXCR, giving one entry per CDR3 protein. There are about half a million distinct CDR3 sequences in the sample; more than 25% occur only once, and 0.7% to 1% lies in the top ten. Sequenced: sorted CD4+, CD8+, or CD8+CD57+ T cells (not recorded which) from PBMCs. The receptors were sampled from a human donor with aplastic anemia. Both conserved end residues are part of each CDR3. Each record gives: V gene, D gene, clone size, J gene, CDR3 protein. The D gene is left open where the match is weak. The size entry is marked missing in some rows and otherwise reads once, few, many or a size class.

TRBV20-1	TRBD2	.	TRBJ2-1	CSARAGTSGPNRNEQFF
TRBV9	.	.	TRBJ2-1	CASSVGARLYNEQFF
TRBV12-5	.	.	TRBJ2-7	CASGLVSGYVREQYF
TRBV2	.	many	TRBJ2-1	CASSRGGQAYNEQFF
TRBV4-2	.	many	TRBJ1-2	CASSQDLPGTSYGYTF
TRBV7-2	.	many	TRBJ2-1	CASSLPARREQFF
TRBV2	.	.	TRBJ1-5	CASSELGLNSNQPQHF
TRBV18	.	.	TRBJ1-3	CASSPTAFSGNTIYF
TRBV20-1	.	.	TRBJ1-5	CSAISRYSNQPQHF
TRBV19	TRBD2	.	TRBJ2-1	CASSMVPGLAGSYNEQFF
TRBV15	TRBD2	.	.	CATSRDLLAGVSYEQFF
TRBV7-2	.	few	TRBJ2-7	CASSLRRGQWAEQYF
TRBV20-1	TRBD1	.	TRBJ1-5	CSARGGRGPNQPQHF
TRBV14	.	.	TRBJ2-3	CPSSLAGSDTQYF
TRBV7-2	.	many	TRBJ2-3	CASSLAGGGVTDTQYF
TRBV7-9	.	many	TRBJ2-7	CASSLVGYEQYF
TRBV7-2	TRBD1	many	TRBJ2-5	CASSTGVGETQYF
TRBV10-1	.	many	TRBJ1-1	CASSGQGTEAFF
TRBV14	TRBD1	.	TRBJ1-2	CASSPRLGQAQGTGYTF
TRBV15	.	.	TRBJ1-1	CATSRDRFVYTEAFF
TRBV18	.	.	TRBJ1-6	CASSPGARQDSPLHF
TRBV2	.	.	TRBJ1-2	CASGRDRHYGYTF
TRBV19	.	many	TRBJ2-5	CASSQSETQYF
TRBV28	TRBD2	few	TRBJ2-3	CASISGTNTQYF
TRBV7-8	.	few	TRBJ2-2	CASSLAGGRDTGELFF
TRBV29-1	TRBD1	few	TRBJ1-2	CSVEGRGQGYTF
TRBV10-3	TRBD1	.	TRBJ2-2	CAISQDRGSTGELFF
TRBV20-1	.	many	TRBJ1-2	CSATPRTGLGYTF
TRBV25-1	.	many	TRBJ1-1	CASSEFIGAPEAFF
TRBV20-1	TRBD2	.	TRBJ2-1	CSARQPTGGGISYNEQFF
TRBV6-1	.	.	TRBJ2-7	CASRRGTAEAITYEQYF
TRBV19	.	.	TRBJ1-5	CASSPPADSNQHQHF
TRBV19	TRBD1	.	TRBJ1-5	CASGTGQANQPQHF
TRBV7-9	TRBD1	many	TRBJ2-7	CASSLGTGSGYF
TRBV2	.	many	TRBJ1-1	CASSVEGTEAFF
TRBV7-8	.	many	TRBJ1-6	CASTHAAVDSPLHF
TRBV20-1	.	once	TRBJ1-2	CSAGSGFNYGYTF
TRBV5-1	.	many	TRBJ2-7	CASSLGGARLGGEQYF
TRBV7-9	.	few	TRBJ1-1	CASSSRLSTEAFF
TRBV27	.	.	TRBJ2-3	CASSFNTIADTQYF
TRBV5-8	TRBD1	.	TRBJ2-7	CASSLVGQGDLEQYF